The 18 T cell receptor beta chains below were found in one sample sequenced in a study of blood T cells in healthy people across ages. The authors ran a second PCR of roughly 6 to 12 cycles using a sample-barcoded 5' primer and a J-beta primer mix. TCRdb passed the 5' RACE reads through MiXCR, listing each CDR3 protein once. Among roughly 2 million distinct CDR3 sequences listed, around half were seen once. The sequenced sample was blood. The receptors were gathered from a woman aged 40 to 50 in good health.

This clonotype showed up just a few times. V and J are TRBV29-1 and TRBJ1-4; 7 nucleotides agree with TRBD1. The ends lost 7 bases at V and 4 bases at J; junction bases unmatched: 12. The CDR3 sequence is 15 residues long. In germline, CDR1 is SQVTM, CDR2 ANQGSEA. For the CDR3, the DNA is TGCAGCGCCGCCGGGCACCAGGGGGGTAATGAAAAACTGTTTTTT. It specifies CSAAGHQGGNEKLFF. The full variable domain, completed using reference TRBV29-1 and TRBJ1-4, is SAVISQKPSRDICQRGTSLTIQCQVDSQVTMMFWYRQQPGQSLTLIATANQGSEATYESGFVIDKFPISRPNLTFSTLTVSNMSPEDSSIYLCSAAGHQGGNEKLFFGSGTQLSVL.

The chain has TRBV7-2 and TRBJ1-2; a weak D match, TRBD1 (6 bases). Trimming removed 6 bases at V and 4 bases at J, with 12 bases between. This CDR3 is built from 13 residues. Germline V gene data show CDR1 as SGHTA and CDR2 as FQGNSA. Here the CDR3 reads CASRRTAGYGYTF. The CDR3 nucleotides are TGTGCCAGCAGACGGACAGCAGGCTATGGCTACACCTTC.

The gene calls are TRBV28 and TRBJ1-2; 7 bases are shared with TRBD1. Per the germline V gene, CDR1 is MDHEN and CDR2 is SYDVKM. V shed 8 bases and J 5 bases; nucleotides not matched to a gene: 11. The CDR3 sequence is 14 residues long. The CDR3 DNA reads TGTGCCAGCCATCGAGACAGGGCAGGGTATGGCTACACCTTC. Its translation: CASHRDRAGYGYTF.

This chain connects TRBV29-1 to TRBJ1-2; TRBD1 agrees at 10 bases. The V gene end was trimmed by 1 base and the J gene end by 5 bases; junction bases not matched to a gene: 10. The germline V gene encodes CDR1 SQVTM and CDR2 ANQGSEA. The CDR3 extends over 16 amino acids. Written as DNA, the CDR3 is TGCAGCGTTGAAGGACAGGGGGCGCAAAGGGGGTATGGCTACACCTTC. Translation gives CSVEGQGAQRGYGYTF.

This clonotype was observed a few times. V and J are TRBV15 and TRBJ2-6; 8 positions match TRBD1. The V gene's germline CDR1 is LNHNV and CDR2 YYDKDF (reference sequence). This CDR3 is built from 17 residues. Trimming removed 5 bases from V and 0 bases from J; junction bases left unmatched: 6. CDR3 region: CATSRGQGSSGANVLTF. The CDR3 nucleotides are TGTGCCACCAGCCGAGGACAGGGTAGCTCTGGGGCCAACGTCCTGACTTTC.

The chain has TRBV6-1 and TRBJ1-6, with D tentatively TRBD1 (6 bases). Germline lookup yields CDR1 MNHNS and CDR2 SASEGT. The CDR3 runs to 17 residues. V shed 0 bases and J shed 4 bases, with 13 bases lying between them. CDR3: CASSEALFDRYNSPLHF. In nucleotides, the CDR3 is TGTGCCAGCAGTGAAGCCCTCTTCGACAGGTATAATTCACCCCTCCACTTT.

The V and J genes are TRBV20-1 and TRBJ2-7; TRBD1 might be the D (6 bases). Germline V lookup: CDR1 DFQATT, CDR2 SNEGSKA (reference sequence). V lost 7 bases and J 0 bases, leaving 16 bases between the germline ends. The CDR3 is made up of 14 amino acids. The CDR3 nucleotides read TGCAGTGGGAGGAGAGGGGGAAGCTCCTACGAGCAGTACTTC. It yields the protein CSGRRGGSSYEQYF.

The chain combines TRBV25-1 with TRBJ1-4, with 8 bases that match TRBD1. Per germline, CDR1 MGHDK and CDR2 SYGVNS. The CDR3 runs 16 residues. V was pared by 10 bases and J by 2 bases, with 12 bases of the junction left unmatched. The CDR3 nucleotides read TGTGCCACTATGACAGGGGTTGTCGGGACTAATGAAAAACTGTTTTTT. This sequence encodes CATMTGVVGTNEKLFF.

This chain links TRBV12-5 with TRBJ2-4; TRBD2 matches at 9 bases. The assigned J gene may be wrong: the sequence end matches TRBJ2-5 better. Germline values: CDR1 LGHNT, CDR2 FRNRAP. The CDR3 sequence is 16 residues long. CDR3 region: CASGEASGAPAETQYF. CDR3 nucleotide sequence: TGTGCTAGTGGTGAGGCTAGCGGGGCCCCGGCAGAGACCCAGTACTTC.

This clonotype was observed a few times. One junction end disagrees with the germline gene, perhaps due to a read error. This chain links TRBV7-2 with TRBJ2-5, with D tentatively TRBD2 (5 bases). CDR1 is SGHTA, CDR2 FQGNSA, per germline. This CDR3 is 13 amino acids long. This CDR3 reads CASSVANQETQYF. In DNA form, the CDR3 reads TGTGCCAGCAGCGTAGCGAATCAAGAGACCCAGTACTTC.

The table lists this clonotype with a few counts. This rearrangement joins TRBV12-3 or TRBV12-4 to TRBJ1-6; D is unclear. CDR3 length equals 14 residues. Trimming took 2 bases from V and 4 from J, leaving 6 bases between them. The CDR3 here is CASSLWVYNSPLHF. The CDR3 nucleotides are TGTGCCAGCAGTTTATGGGTTTATAATTCACCCCTCCACTTT.

On this clonotype: The junction does not match germline at one end; this may be a read error. The V call is TRBV7-8, the J call TRBJ2-3; 7 bases map to TRBD2. Germline-derived CDR1 and CDR2 are SGHVS and FQNEAQ. The CDR3 is 14 residues long. The DNA of the CDR3 is TGTGCCGGCAGCGAAACGGTGGGGGGGAATACGCAGTATTTT. Its protein is CAGSETVGGNTQYF.

This chain joins TRBV7-2 and TRBJ2-7; a weak D match, TRBD2 (6 bases). This CDR3 is 14 amino acids long. Germline-derived CDR1 and CDR2 are SGHTA and FQGNSA. V was shortened by 5 bases and J by 1 base, with 12 bases between the two germline ends. In nucleotides, the CDR3 is TGTGCCAGCAGCCCGGGAGTTCCGTCCTACGAGCAGTACTTC. This sequence encodes CASSPGVPSYEQYF. Full variable domain (missing parts from reference TRBV7-2 and TRBJ2-7): GAGVSQSPSNKVTEKGKDVELRCDPISGHTALYWYRQSLGQGLEFLIYFQGNSAPDKSGLPSDRFSAERTGGSVSTLTIQRTQQEDSAVYLCASSPGVPSYEQYFGPGTRLTVT.

The CDR3 bases are TGTGCCAGCAGTTTCAACCCGGCTCTTTCACCCCTCCACTTT. This codes for CASSFNPALSPLHF. The chain has TRBV28 and TRBJ1-6; no clear D gene. The germline V gene encodes CDR1 MDHEN and CDR2 SYDVKM. CDR3 length equals 14 residues. With 3 bases removed from V and 9 bases from J, the gap between germline ends came to 12 bases.

This chain uses TRBV6-1 with TRBJ2-3, with TRBD1 as a possible D gene (5 bases). With 6 bases removed from V and 3 bases from J, the gap between germline ends came to 10 bases. CDR1 is MNHNS and CDR2 is SASEGT in the germline V gene. The CDR3 length is 13 residues. The DNA of the CDR3 is TGTGCCAGCAGGCCTCAGGGAACAGATACGCAGTATTTT. Protein: CASRPQGTDTQYF.

The gene calls are TRBV6-5 and TRBJ2-1, with D possibly TRBD2 on 5 matching bases. The germline CDR1 and CDR2 sequences are MNHEY and SVGAGI. The CDR3 consists of 13 residues. V was cut by 7 bases and J by 9 bases, with 16 bases left in between. The CDR3 loop reads CASKREPSVEQFF. The CDR3 DNA sequence: TGTGCCAGCAAAAGGGAGCCGAGCGTTGAGCAGTTCTTC.

V gene TRBV11-2 combines with J gene TRBJ2-1, with 8 nucleotides matching TRBD1. The CDR3 spans 14 residues. Germline V CDR1 and CDR2: SGHAT, FQNNGV. J lost 7 bases, V lost 5 bases, and 7 bases had no gene match. In nucleotides, the CDR3 is TGTGCCAGCAGCACCCCGGACAGGGCAAATGAGCAGTTCTTC. Encoded protein: CASSTPDRANEQFF.

The rearrangement links TRBV20-1 to TRBJ2-3, with D unclear. The germline CDR1 and CDR2 sequences are DFQATT and SNEGSKA (reference sequence). The CDR3 extends over 15 amino acids. V gave up 7 bases and J gave up 0 bases, with 17 bases separating them. DNA of the CDR3: TGCAGTGTCCCACCCCCATCATCTAGCACAGATACGCAGTATTTT. Its translation is CSVPPPSSSTDTQYF.